This T cell receptor beta chain was sequenced during a study of siplizumab effects on memory and regulatory T cells. General study points: In unstimulated cells, naive T cells appeared more diverse than memory T cells and seemed major alloresponse contributors. Suppressive function of proliferating Tregs from siplizumab cultures was not confirmed.

Germline CDR1 KGHSH, CDR2 LQKENI. The V gene lost 3 bases and the J gene lost 7 bases, with 10 bases spanning the gap. The CDR3 runs 13 residues. With respect to this clone: The antigen remains unidentified.

Some clones are missing from TCRdb's copy, which holds only in-frame ones; the method was immunoSEQ multiplex PCR. In the table there are under 140,000 clones, roughly 92% of which are singletons. Sample: CD4+ T cells sorted from blood. This clonotype was obtained from a human donor in good health. V and J are TRBV18 and TRBJ2-1, with D possibly matching TRBD2 (5 bases). CDR3 sequence reads: CASSPGGRNEQFF. DNA for the CDR3: TGTGCCAGCTCACCGGGCGGGCGGAATGAGCAGTTCTTC.